This paragraph reports one T cell receptor beta chain. Antigen unknown. The source of the sample is a study of tumor and adjacent non-tumor tissue in lung cancer. This CDR3 region has 17 residues. Germline lookup yields CDR1 MNHEY and CDR2 SVGAGI. A modified ARM-PCR protocol with three rounds of nested PCR amplified TCRbeta. TCRdb recomputed calls from the multiplex PCR reads with MiXCR, one row per CDR3 protein. Of about 90,000 distinct CDR3 sequences listed, roughly 77% are singletons. The template was RNA from unsorted bulk tissue. Distant lung tissue was collected more than 3 cm away from the tumor edge. Between August and November 2014, newly diagnosed, chemotherapy-naive lung cancer patients underwent thoracic surgery in China. Findings of the study overall: In normal lung, the top 100 clones were significantly more dominant than in tumor.

The sequencing input was distant non-tumor lung tissue. The sequence was obtained from a woman between 50 and 59 years old with non-small cell lung cancer. The chain recombines TRBV6-5 with TRBJ2-1; D call uncertain. CDR3 DNA: TGTGTCAGTGGTTACTCCTTTGCCCCCAGCTCCTACAATGAGCAGTTCTTC. This sequence encodes CVSGYSFAPSSYNEQFF.